This T cell receptor beta chain was captured by sequencing in a study of T-cell memory formation after mild COVID-19. Overall study findings and caveats: Contracting CD4+ clones sat mainly in CM and EM; CD8+ in EMRA.

Trimming removed 0 bases at V and 8 bases at J, with 22 bases between. The CDR3 consists of 17 residues. CDR1 is LGHNA and CDR2 is YNFKEQ in the germline V gene. MiXCR was run by TCRdb on the 5' RACE reads, yielding one entry per CDR3 protein. The table has 550,000 to 600,000 distinct CDR3 sequences, about a fifth seen once. On this clonotype itself: What it binds is not known.

V and J are TRBV4-2 and TRBJ1-2; a weak D match, TRBD1 (6 bases). The sequence was obtained from an adult woman who had mild COVID-19 (a few samples of this study predate the infection). Cell type and time point are not known. The sequencing input was PBMCs or a T cell subset sorted from them (not recorded which). CDR3 sequence: CASSQDKGTGRGEGYTF. The CDR3 bases are TGTGCCAGCAGCCAAGATAAAGGCACAGGGAGAGGAGAGGGCTACACCTTC.